This T cell receptor beta chain was identified during a study of blood T cell repertoires in COVID-19. About the study: Samples taken during acute and convalescent COVID-19 were collected in the United States, Italy and Spain. Sources were T cells, B-cell-depleted T cells, or PBMCs; the material itself was cDNA or gDNA.

In the source study's methods: Reference gene primer amplification gave estimated nucleated cell counts. Libraries were prepared by immunoSEQ multiplex PCR; TCRdb keeps only in-frame clonotypes and omits some of them. V and J calls and clone size are those listed in that table; D and trimming were worked out from the DNA. Here the sample spans about 380,000 clones, 85% being singletons. From germline, CDR1 is SEHNR and CDR2 FQNEAQ (reference sequence). Trimming cost V 5 bases and J 3 bases, with 14 bases left between them. The CDR3 sequence is 16 residues long. The clonotype was recovered from a woman aged 18-29 years with acute or convalescent COVID-19. The rearrangement uses TRBV7-9 and TRBJ1-6, with D possibly being TRBD1 (5 bases). The material sequenced was peripheral blood. CDR3 region: CASSPLDSFYNSPLHF. The DNA of the CDR3 is TGTGCCAGCAGCCCCCTAGACAGTTTCTATAATTCACCCCTCCACTTT. The whole variable domain, filled in from reference TRBV7-9 and TRBJ1-6, reads DTGVSQNPRHKITKRGQNVTFRCDPISEHNRLYWYRQTLGQGPEFLTYFQNEAQLEKSRLLSDRFSAERPKGSFSTLEIQRTEQGDSAMYLCASSPLDSFYNSPLHFGNGTRLTVT.